This TCR beta chain is from a study of T cell responses to AZD1222 COVID-19 vaccine. This clone showed up just a few times. Germline CDR1 is SGDLS and CDR2 is YYNGEE. The CDR3 totals 16 residues. V gave up 0 bases and J gave up 9 bases; unmatched junction bases: 9. Produced via immunoSEQ multiplex PCR; TCRdb's table is partial and in-frame only. The data contain over 70,000 clones, around 80% of them seen just once; the ten biggest clones take up 27%. This chain links TRBV9 with TRBJ2-1; 10 positions agree with TRBD2. Material: peripheral blood, obtained 28 days after the second dose of the MenACWY control vaccine. This receptor was obtained from an adult who received the MenACWY meningococcal vaccine as a control. The CDR3 sequence: CASSVGSGRAHSEQFF. The CDR3 bases are TGTGCCAGCAGCGTAGGGAGCGGGAGGGCCCATAGTGAGCAGTTCTTC.